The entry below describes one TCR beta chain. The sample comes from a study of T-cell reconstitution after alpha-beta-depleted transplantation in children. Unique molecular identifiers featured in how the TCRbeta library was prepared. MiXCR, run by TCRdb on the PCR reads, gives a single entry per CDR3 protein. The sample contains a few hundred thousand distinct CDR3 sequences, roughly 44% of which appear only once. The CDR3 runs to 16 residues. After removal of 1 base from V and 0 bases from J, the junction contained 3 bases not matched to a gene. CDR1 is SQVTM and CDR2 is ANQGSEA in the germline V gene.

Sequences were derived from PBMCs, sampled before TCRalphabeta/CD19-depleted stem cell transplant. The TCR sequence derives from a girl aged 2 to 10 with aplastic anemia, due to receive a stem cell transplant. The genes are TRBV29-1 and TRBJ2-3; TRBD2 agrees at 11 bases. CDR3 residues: CSVEGRTSGSTDTQYF. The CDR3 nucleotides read TGCAGCGTTGAAGGCAGGACTAGCGGGAGCACAGATACGCAGTATTTT.